The 25 T cell receptor beta chains reported below all come from one sample, sequenced in a study of shared clonotypes between healthy human individuals. Sequencing was performed with immunoSEQ multiplex PCR; in TCRdb, only in-frame clones are kept and a portion is missing. The data contain some 580,000 clones, about 96% of them singletons. The sample comprised naive CD4+ T cells sorted from blood. Subset noted: CD45RA+ positively selected. The receptors come from a woman younger than 45 in good health.

The V call is TRBV29-1, the J call TRBJ1-1, with D perhaps matching TRBD1 (6 bases). CDR1 is SQVTM and CDR2 is ANQGSEA in the germline V gene. The CDR3 consists of 14 residues. V was trimmed by 6 bases and J by 0 bases, leaving 14 bases between them. CDR3 protein: CSVHRQAVNTEAFF. DNA for the CDR3: TGCAGCGTACATCGACAGGCGGTGAACACTGAAGCTTTCTTT.

The chain links TRBV27 to TRBJ1-3; 10 bases are a match to TRBD1. The V gene's germline CDR1 is MNHEY and CDR2 SMNVEV (reference sequence). V lost 6 bases, J lost 4 bases, and 6 bases stayed unmatched. This CDR3 is built from 15 residues. Here the CDR3 DNA reads TGTGCCAGCAGGAGACAGGGGGCCGCCGGAAACACCATATATTTT. Its translation is CASRRQGAAGNTIYF.

The rearrangement uses TRBV2 and TRBJ2-1; 13 bases line up with TRBD2. Germline trimming cut 7 bases from V and 8 bases from J; bases unmatched to any gene: 2. This CDR3 contains 13 residues. Germline assignment: CDR1 SNHLY and CDR2 FYNNEI. The CDR3 bases are TGTGCCAGCACCGGACTAGCGGGAGATGAGCAGTTCTTC. Translating gives CASTGLAGDEQFF. Supplemented by reference TRBV2 and TRBJ2-1, the full variable domain reads EPEVTQTPSHQVTQMGQEVILRCVPISNHLYFYWYRQILGQKVEFLVSFYNNEISEKSEIFDDQFSVERPDGSNFTLKIRSTKLEDSAMYFCASTGLAGDEQFFGPGTRLTVL.

J is TRBJ1-1 and V is TRBV28, with D possibly being TRBD1 (6 bases). CDR3 length: 15 residues. The germline V and J ends were trimmed by 5 bases and 0 bases, with 13 bases remaining between them. CDR1 MDHEN and CDR2 SYDVKM come from the germline V gene. The CDR3 reads CASSGVGGLNTEAFF. CDR3 in DNA: TGTGCCAGCAGTGGGGTAGGGGGTTTGAACACTGAAGCTTTCTTT.

The CDR3 protein is CASSLSGLNYGYTF. CDR3 bases: TGTGCCAGCAGCTTATCAGGGTTGAACTATGGCTACACCTTC. This sequence joins TRBV7-9 and TRBJ1-2; possible D gene TRBD1, 5 bases. Germline CDR1 reads SEHNR; CDR2 reads FQNEAQ (reference sequence). The V gene lost 2 bases and the J gene lost 2 bases, with 9 bases spanning the gap. This CDR3 has 14 amino acids.

This chain connects TRBV10-1 to TRBJ2-2; D is perhaps TRBD1 (5 bases). V shed 4 bases and J shed 6 bases, with 12 bases lying between them. The CDR3 is made up of 14 amino acids. The germline CDR1 and CDR2 sequences are WNHNN and SYGVQD (reference sequence). CDR3 amino acids: CASSGPRDPGELFF. The CDR3 bases are TGCGCCAGCAGTGGTCCCAGGGATCCCGGGGAGCTGTTTTTT.

V usage is TRBV5-1 and J usage is TRBJ1-1; D ambiguous. Deletions cut 4 bases from V and 7 bases from J, with 29 bases between. The CDR3 loop spans 18 amino acids. Germline V gene data show CDR1 as SGHRS and CDR2 as YFSETQ. Written as DNA, the CDR3 is TGCGCCAGCAGCCCACAACCCCACCCCGGACCGGTGAAGGGTGAAGCTTTCTTT. Its protein is CASSPQPHPGPVKGEAFF.

The table lists this clone with a count of one. The J gene is TRBJ2-7, the V gene TRBV19; TRBD2 is a possible D gene (5 bases). Deletions cut 11 bases from V and 4 bases from J, with 12 bases between. The CDR3 runs to 11 residues. CDR1 is LNHDA and CDR2 is SQIVND in the germline V gene (reference sequence). CDR3 nucleotide sequence: TGTGCCTCGGACTGTCGATACGAGCAGTACTTC. Residues: CASDCRYEQYF.

CDR3 protein: CASSIGGTSSYEQYF. The DNA of the CDR3 is TGTGCCAGTAGTATAGGGGGGACGTCCTCCTACGAGCAGTACTTC. This chain joins TRBV19 and TRBJ2-7; either TRBD1 or TRBD2 may fit D (5 bases each). This CDR3 is 15 amino acids long. Looked up from germline, CDR1 is LNHDA and CDR2 is SQIVND (reference sequence). Trimming shortened V by 1 base and J by 0 bases, and 10 bases separated the two germline ends.

The chain combines TRBV7-9 with TRBJ1-5; 7 nucleotides match TRBD1. Germline values: CDR1 SEHNR, CDR2 FQNEAQ (reference sequence). Germline trimming cut 1 base from V and 11 bases from J; bases unmatched to any gene: 8. The CDR3 sequence is 14 residues long. The CDR3 nucleotides read TGTGCCAGCAGCTTAGGCATGACAGGGACGACCCAGCATTTT. Its translation: CASSLGMTGTTQHF.

This rearrangement joins TRBV28 to TRBJ2-1; D is perhaps TRBD2 (5 bases). Trimming left V 7 bases short and J 6 bases short, with 10 bases between. The CDR3 spans 12 residues. Germline V gene sequence: CDR1 MDHEN, CDR2 SYDVKM. CDR3 residues: CASKEGGNEQFF. The CDR3 region has the DNA TGTGCCAGCAAAGAGGGCGGCAATGAGCAGTTCTTC. The variable domain in full, completed from reference TRBV28 and TRBJ2-1, reads DVKVTQSSRYLVKRTGEKVFLECVQDMDHENMFWYRQDPGLGLRLIYFSYDVKMKEKGDIPEGYSVSREKKERFSLILESASTNQTSMYLCASKEGGNEQFFGPGTRLTVL.

Only one count was recorded for this clone. This CDR3 is CASSHRPLLAGGNNEQFF. CDR3 sequence (DNA): TGTGCCAGCAGCCATCGTCCCCTACTAGCGGGAGGTAACAATGAGCAGTTCTTC. The chain combines TRBV4-2 with TRBJ2-1, with 12 nucleotides matching TRBD2. Losses at the gene ends were 3 bases for V and 5 bases for J; bases not matched to a gene: 11. Per the germline V gene, CDR1 is LGHNA and CDR2 is YNFKEQ. The CDR3 loop spans 18 amino acids.

Remarks on this clone: One end of the junction varies from germline; a read error may be responsible. The chain uses TRBV28 and TRBJ2-7; no clear D gene. Germline V CDR1 and CDR2: MDHEN, SYDVKM. CDR3 length: 14 residues. The CDR3: CASSLVQVQFGLVF. The CDR3 DNA is TGTGCCAGCAGTTTGGTTCAGGTACAGTTCGGCCTGGTCTTC. Together with reference TRBV28 and TRBJ2-7, the CDR3 gives the full variable domain: DVKVTQSSRYLVKRTGEKVFLECVQDMDHENMFWYRQDPGLGLRLIYFSYDVKMKEKGDIPEGYSVSREKKERFSLILESASTNQTSMYLCASSLVQVQFGLVFGPGTRLTVT.

The chain recombines TRBV4-1 with TRBJ1-1, with TRBD1 as a possible D gene (6 bases). The CDR3 sequence is 15 residues long. Per the germline V gene, CDR1 is MGHRA and CDR2 is YSYEKL. V was clipped by 0 bases and J by 6 bases, with 14 bases between them. This CDR3 is CASSQEGQGPPEAFF. The CDR3 bases are TGCGCCAGCAGCCAAGAGGGCCAGGGGCCCCCTGAAGCTTTCTTT.

V gene TRBV7-8 combines with J gene TRBJ1-4; D is unresolved. Trimming removed 4 bases from V and 4 bases from J, with 13 bases in between. The CDR3 has 15 amino acids. The V gene's germline CDR1 is SGHVS and CDR2 FQNEAQ. The CDR3 here is CASSSSGSINEKLFF. The CDR3 DNA follows: TGTGCCAGCAGCTCGTCAGGATCCATTAATGAAAAACTGTTTTTT.

The genes are TRBV6-1 and TRBJ2-1; D gene uncertain. V shed 8 bases and J shed 3 bases, with 8 bases lying between them. The CDR3 length is 12 residues. In germline, CDR1 is MNHNS, CDR2 SASEGT. The CDR3 DNA reads as TGTGCCAGCGTGCGGAGCTACAATGAGCAGTTCTTC. It codes for CASVRSYNEQFF.

The chain links TRBV28 to TRBJ1-2, with 7 bases fitting TRBD1. The CDR3 length is 14 residues. Germline V gives CDR1 MDHEN, CDR2 SYDVKM. Trimming at V came to 5 bases and at J to 8 bases, leaving 11 bases not matched to a gene. The CDR3, as DNA: TGTGCCAGCAGTACCACAGGGGCGGCCAGCGGCTACACCTTC. This translates into CASSTTGAASGYTF.

J is TRBJ2-7 and V is TRBV5-6, with TRBD2 matching 9 bases. Looked up from germline, CDR1 is SGHDT and CDR2 is YYEEEE. V trimming: 0 bases; J trimming: 7 bases; junction bases outside the gene matches: 2. The CDR3 sequence is 13 residues long. The CDR3 spells CASSLGLAGEQYF. The CDR3 DNA sequence: TGTGCCAGCAGCTTGGGGCTAGCGGGGGAGCAGTACTTC.

The chain employs TRBV19 and TRBJ2-1; TRBD2 matches 9 bases. Germline CDR1 reads LNHDA; CDR2 reads SQIVND (reference sequence). The V segment lost 6 bases and the J segment 2 bases; nucleotides outside the gene matches: 5. This CDR3 has 15 residues. DNA for the CDR3: TGTGCCAGTAGCGAGGCGGGAGGGCCCTACAATGAGCAGTTCTTC. This sequence encodes CASSEAGGPYNEQFF.

The J gene is TRBJ1-2, the V gene TRBV28; the D is unclear. V shed 8 bases and J shed 8 bases, with 24 bases lying between them. The CDR3 covers 15 residues. Germline V CDR1 and CDR2: MDHEN, SYDVKM. This CDR3 is CASGPFLVVDEGYTF. As DNA, the CDR3 is TGTGCCAGCGGCCCGTTTTTGGTGGTGGATGAGGGCTACACCTTC.

The V call is TRBV11-3, the J call TRBJ2-7; 7 bases match TRBD2. The CDR3 extends over 13 amino acids. Germline-derived CDR1 and CDR2 are SGHNT and YENEEA. The V gene end was trimmed by 8 bases and the J gene end by 1 base; junction bases not matched to a gene: 5. CDR3 in amino acids: CASGPGGSYEQYF. The DNA for the CDR3 is TGTGCCAGCGGTCCGGGGGGATCCTACGAGCAGTACTTC.

This chain uses TRBV18 with TRBJ1-2, with D hard to call. Trimming shortened V by 5 bases and J by 4 bases, and 17 bases separated the two germline ends. The germline V gene has CDR1 KGHSH and CDR2 LQKENI. This CDR3 contains 15 residues. The CDR3 nucleotides are TGTGCCAGCTCAAGGGAGGTAGACACATCCTATGGCTACACCTTC. This sequence encodes CASSREVDTSYGYTF.

The chain is built from TRBV10-3 and TRBJ2-7; no definite D call. The V end lost 11 bases, the J end lost 4 bases, and 12 bases lay between the germline ends. This CDR3 has 11 residues. The germline CDR1 and CDR2 sequences are ENHRY and SYGVKD. CDR3 nucleotide sequence: TGTGCCGCCGCAGCCCAATACGAGCAGTACTTC. Its translation: CAAAAQYEQYF.

This chain connects TRBV5-1 to TRBJ1-1; D gene uncertain. V lost 1 base, J lost 0 bases, and 10 bases lay in between. The CDR3 sequence is 15 residues long. Per the germline V gene, CDR1 is SGHRS and CDR2 is YFSETQ. CDR3 DNA: TGCGCCAGCAGCTTGTCTTCAGCTCTGAACACTGAAGCTTTCTTT. The encoded protein is CASSLSSALNTEAFF. Using reference TRBV5-1 and TRBJ1-1 for the parts outside the CDR3, the full variable domain is KAGVTQTPRYLIKTRGQQVTLSCSPISGHRSVSWYQQTPGQGLQFLFEYFSETQRNKGNFPGRFSGRQFSNSRSEMNVSTLELGDSALYLCASSLSSALNTEAFFGQGTRLTVV.

The chain has TRBV5-1 and TRBJ2-3; TRBD1 aligns across 9 bases. Germline CDR1 and CDR2: SGHRS and YFSETQ. V lost 2 bases to trimming and J lost 3 bases; unmatched junction nucleotides: 4. The CDR3 is made up of 15 amino acids. The CDR3 is CASSLPTGGTDTQYF. CDR3 bases: TGCGCCAGCAGCTTACCGACAGGGGGGACAGATACGCAGTATTTT.